Listed below are T cell receptor beta chains from one sample, sequenced in a study of blood T cell repertoires in COVID-19. Assay used: immunoSEQ multiplex PCR; TCRdb lists only in-frame clones, some missing. The sample includes approximately 60,000 clones, roughly 78% of them seen just once. What was sequenced was peripheral blood. The origin of the receptors is an elderly woman with acute or convalescent COVID-19. CDR3s include the opening cysteine and the closing phenylalanine or tryptophan. D genes are given only for firm matches. Part of the rows lack a size; the others show once, few, many or a class for expanded clones.

cdr3_aa cdr3_nt clone_size j_call d_call v_call
CASSLAPGTEAFF TGTGCCAGCAGCTTAGCTCCGGGGACTGAAGCTTTCTTT once TRBJ1-1 . TRBV7-2
CASSPRTGGSGNTIYF TGTGCCAGCAGCCCGCGAACAGGGGGCTCTGGAAACACCATATATTTT once TRBJ1-3 TRBD1 TRBV7-6
CASSLQSPSSYNEQFF TGTGCCAGCAGCCTCCAAAGCCCTAGCTCCTACAATGAGCAGTTCTTC . TRBJ2-1 . TRBV7-7
CASSLQVYKETQYF TGCGCCAGCAGCTTACAGGTATACAAAGAGACCCAGTACTTC . TRBJ2-5 . TRBV5-1
CASSLVSVYEQYF TGTGCCAGCAGCTTAGTATCGGTCTACGAGCAGTACTTC . TRBJ2-7 . TRBV7-8
CASSFGQGSYEQYF TGCGCCAGCAGCTTCGGACAGGGCTCCTACGAGCAGTACTTC . TRBJ2-7 TRBD1 TRBV5-1
CASSLSVGGSNTIYF TGCGCCAGCAGCTTGTCAGTGGGGGGGAGTAACACCATATATTTT . TRBJ1-3 . TRBV5-1
CASSWTLAGDAYEQYF TGCGCCAGCAGCTGGACGCTAGCGGGAGATGCCTACGAGCAGTACTTC . TRBJ2-7 TRBD2 TRBV5-1
CASSPRPQGHTIYNYGYTF TGCGCCAGCAGTCCCCGTCCACAGGGTCATACGATTTATAACTATGGCTACACCTTC . TRBJ1-2 . TRBV10-2
CATSDQGSSYNEQFF TGTGCCACCAGTGATCAGGGCAGTTCCTACAATGAGCAGTTCTTC . TRBJ2-1 . TRBV24-1
CASRLGQGARKEQYF TGTGCCAGCAGATTGGGACAGGGGGCGCGGAAAGAGCAGTACTTC once TRBJ2-7 TRBD1 TRBV6-5
CASSPRQGGFYGYTF TGTGCCAGCAGTCCGAGACAGGGGGGATTCTATGGCTACACCTTC . TRBJ1-2 TRBD1 TRBV27
CASSQAWQRDTGELFF TGTGCCAGCAGCCAAGCATGGCAGCGGGACACCGGGGAGCTGTTTTTT . TRBJ2-2 . TRBV3-1/TRBV3-2
CASSFSSGRNTEAFF TGCGCCAGCAGCTTCTCCTCCGGGAGGAACACTGAAGCTTTCTTT . TRBJ1-1 . TRBV5-1
CSVRRESNEQFF TGCAGCGTTCGCCGGGAAAGCAATGAGCAGTTCTTC . TRBJ2-1 . TRBV29-1
CASSEVYDFWDKTDTQYF TGTGCCAGCAGTGAAGTGTACGATTTTTGGGACAAAACAGATACGCAGTATTTT . TRBJ2-3 . TRBV2
CASSYGLAGGDTQYF TGTGCCAGCAGCTACGGACTAGCGGGAGGAGATACGCAGTATTTT . TRBJ2-3 TRBD2 TRBV5-6
CASSLPGRAEYGYTF TGTGCCAGCAGCCTCCCCGGCAGGGCTGAGTATGGCTACACCTTC few TRBJ1-2 . TRBV7-9
CATSRDPELAGGDTQYF TGTGCCACCAGCAGAGACCCGGAACTAGCGGGAGGAGATACGCAGTATTTT . TRBJ2-3 TRBD2 TRBV15
CSVVYSSSDEQYF TGCAGCGTTGTTTACAGCTCTAGCGACGAGCAGTACTTC . TRBJ2-7 . TRBV29-1